Below, one T cell receptor (beta chain) is given with its context. Its antigen is currently unknown. This entry belongs to a study of T cell responses to AZD1222 COVID-19 vaccine. Study background: Samples with a second dose at about 4 or about 12 weeks were pooled together.

Germline V gene data show CDR1 as SQVTM and CDR2 as ANQGSEA. The trim removed 1 base at V and 4 bases at J, leaving 1 base unmatched. CDR3 length equals 13 residues. Libraries were prepared by immunoSEQ multiplex PCR; TCRdb keeps only in-frame clonotypes and omits some of them. The data contain about 130,000 clones, more than 75% of them seen just once; the ten biggest clones take up roughly a tenth. Study-wide findings and caveats: None of the repertoires were sampled until the peak T cell response had passed.

This chain uses TRBV29-1 with TRBJ2-1; 7 bases line up with TRBD2. Sequenced material: peripheral blood, taken on day 0 of AZD1222 vaccination. This receptor was identified in an adult in good health. Written as DNA, the CDR3 is TGCAGCGTTGAAGCGGGAGGTTACAATGAGCAGTTCTTC. It yields the protein CSVEAGGYNEQFF.